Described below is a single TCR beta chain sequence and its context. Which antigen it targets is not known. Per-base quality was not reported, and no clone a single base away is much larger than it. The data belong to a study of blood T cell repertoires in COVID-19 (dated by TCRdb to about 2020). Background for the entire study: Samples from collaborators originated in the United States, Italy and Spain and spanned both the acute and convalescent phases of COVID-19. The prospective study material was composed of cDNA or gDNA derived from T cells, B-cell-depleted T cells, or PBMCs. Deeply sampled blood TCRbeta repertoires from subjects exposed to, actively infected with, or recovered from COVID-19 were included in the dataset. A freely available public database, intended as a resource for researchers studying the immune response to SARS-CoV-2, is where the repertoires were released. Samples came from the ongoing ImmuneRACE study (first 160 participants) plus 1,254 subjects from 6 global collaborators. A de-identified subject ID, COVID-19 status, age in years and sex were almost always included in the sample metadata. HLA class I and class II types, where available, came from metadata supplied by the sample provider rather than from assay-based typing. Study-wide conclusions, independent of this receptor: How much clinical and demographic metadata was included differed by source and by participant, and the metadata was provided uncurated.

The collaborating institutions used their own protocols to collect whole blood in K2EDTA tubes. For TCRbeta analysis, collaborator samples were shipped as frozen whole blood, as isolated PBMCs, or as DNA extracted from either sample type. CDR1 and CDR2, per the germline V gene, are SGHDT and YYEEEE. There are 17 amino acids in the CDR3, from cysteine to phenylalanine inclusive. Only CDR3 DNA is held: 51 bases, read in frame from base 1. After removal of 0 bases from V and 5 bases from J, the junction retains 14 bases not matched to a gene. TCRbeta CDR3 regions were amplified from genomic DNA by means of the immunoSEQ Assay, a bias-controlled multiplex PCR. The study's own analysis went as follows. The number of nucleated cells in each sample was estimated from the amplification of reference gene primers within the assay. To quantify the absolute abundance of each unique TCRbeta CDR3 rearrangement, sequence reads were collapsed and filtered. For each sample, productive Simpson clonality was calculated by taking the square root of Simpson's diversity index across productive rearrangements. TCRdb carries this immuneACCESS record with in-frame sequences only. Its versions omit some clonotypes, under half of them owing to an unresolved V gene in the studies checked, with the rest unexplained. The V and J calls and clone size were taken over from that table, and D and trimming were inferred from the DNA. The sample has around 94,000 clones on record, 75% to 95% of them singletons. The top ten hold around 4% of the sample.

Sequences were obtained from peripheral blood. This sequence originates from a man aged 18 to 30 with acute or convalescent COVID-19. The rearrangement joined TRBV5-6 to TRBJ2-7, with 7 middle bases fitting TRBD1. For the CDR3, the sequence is CASSLVGGAGSVHEQYF. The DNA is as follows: TGTGCCAGCAGCTTGGTAGGGGGCGCAGGTTCGGTACACGAGCAGTACTTC.